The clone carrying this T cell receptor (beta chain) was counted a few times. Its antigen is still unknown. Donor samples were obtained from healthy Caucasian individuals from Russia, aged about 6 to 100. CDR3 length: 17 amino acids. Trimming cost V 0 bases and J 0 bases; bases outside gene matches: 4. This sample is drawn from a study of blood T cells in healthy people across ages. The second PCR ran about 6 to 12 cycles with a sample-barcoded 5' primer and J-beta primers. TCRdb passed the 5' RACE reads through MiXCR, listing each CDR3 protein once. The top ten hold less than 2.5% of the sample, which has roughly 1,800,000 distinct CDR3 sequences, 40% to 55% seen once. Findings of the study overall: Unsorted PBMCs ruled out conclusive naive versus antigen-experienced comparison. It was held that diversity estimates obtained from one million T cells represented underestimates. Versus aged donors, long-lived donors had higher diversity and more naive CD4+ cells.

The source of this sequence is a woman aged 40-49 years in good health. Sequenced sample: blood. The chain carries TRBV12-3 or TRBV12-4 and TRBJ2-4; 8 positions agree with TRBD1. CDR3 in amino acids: CASSLASRGLAKNIQYF. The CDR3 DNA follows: TGTGCCAGCAGTTTAGCGAGCAGGGGGCTAGCCAAAAACATTCAGTACTTC.